This TCR beta chain was profiled in a study of T cell responses to AZD1222 COVID-19 vaccine. The method was immunoSEQ multiplex PCR; TCRdb's version includes in-frame clones alone and lacks a portion of them. This table holds some 200,000 clones, roughly 94% found once. Losses at the gene ends were 5 bases for V and 4 bases for J; bases not matched to a gene: 7. Germline V lookup: CDR1 GTSNPN, CDR2 SVGIG (reference sequence). CDR3 length equals 14 residues. The J gene is TRBJ2-7, the V gene TRBV30; 11 bases match TRBD1. This clonotype originated in an adult who received the MenACWY meningococcal vaccine as a control. The sample here was peripheral blood, taken 28 days after the second dose of the MenACWY control vaccine. The CDR3 here is CAWSSDRGRYEQYF. The CDR3 DNA sequence: TGTGCCTGGTCCTCGGACAGGGGGCGGTACGAGCAGTACTTC.